The rows below give T cell receptor beta chains drawn from one sample of a study of cytomegalovirus exposure and HLA in healthy donors. Clones were sequenced by immunoSEQ multiplex PCR, and TCRdb holds only the in-frame ones, with some missing. This table holds more than 85,000 clones, 60% to 80% found once. The source material was PBMCs. These TCRs come from a male donor in good health and CMV-seropositive. The CDR3 runs from the conserved cysteine through the conserved F or W. The D gene is left open where the match is weak. Expanded clones are given a class, and other clones once, few, many or no size at all.

CDR3nt | CDR3aa | d_gene | len | v_gene | abundance | j_gene
TGTGCCAGTAGTCTGTATGGGGGCGCGGGTTCAGATACGCAGTATTTT | CASSLYGGAGSDTQYF | . | 16 | TRBV19 | . | TRBJ2-3
TGTGCCAGCAGCCTAAGACGGCAGGGGGCGGGAGATACGCAGTATTTT | CASSLRRQGAGDTQYF | TRBD1 | 16 | TRBV7-2 | . | TRBJ2-3
TGTGCCAGCAGCTTGGACAACAGTCCCTACGAGCAGTACTTC | CASSLDNSPYEQYF | . | 14 | TRBV5-4 | once | TRBJ2-7
TGTGCCAGCAGTTTCCGTCCGGCAGATACGCAGTATTTT | CASSFRPADTQYF | . | 13 | TRBV28 | . | TRBJ2-3
TGTGCCAGCAGGAGCGGGGACACGTACAATGAGCAGTTCTTC | CASRSGDTYNEQFF | . | 14 | TRBV6-1 | . | TRBJ2-1
TGTGCCAGCAGCCCAGGACAGGGAGGGGTTGGCTACGAGCAGTACTTC | CASSPGQGGVGYEQYF | . | 16 | TRBV7-6 | . | TRBJ2-7
TGTGCCAGCAGTGAAATGGGCGCCGTTAGCGGGGACAAAAACATTCAGTACTTC | CASSEMGAVSGDKNIQYF | TRBD2 | 18 | TRBV2 | . | TRBJ2-4
TGTGCCAGCAGCACCGGTGCGGGGAACTACAATGAGCAGTTCTTC | CASSTGAGNYNEQFF | . | 15 | TRBV9 | . | TRBJ2-1
TGTGCCAGCAGTACCGAACAGGGGGCTCCAGGCTATGGCTACACCTTC | CASSTEQGAPGYGYTF | TRBD1 | 16 | TRBV27 | . | TRBJ1-2
TGTGCCATCAGTGACGTGCCAGCGGGAGTGGGGTCCAATGAGCAGTTCTTC | CAISDVPAGVGSNEQFF | TRBD2 | 17 | TRBV10-3 | . | TRBJ2-1
TGTGCCACCAGCAGGGGGAGAAACTATGGCTACACCTTC | CATSRGRNYGYTF | . | 13 | TRBV15 | . | TRBJ1-2
TGTGCCAGCAGTTTAAGGGGAAGAGAAAAACTGTTTTTT | CASSLRGREKLFF | . | 13 | TRBV27 | . | TRBJ1-4
TGTGCCAGTAGTACGCTAGACAGGGGAGATTATGGCTACACCTTC | CASSTLDRGDYGYTF | TRBD1 | 15 | TRBV19 | . | TRBJ1-2
TGTGCCCTCGGCGAGATCGGGGAGACCCAGTACTTC | CALGEIGETQYF | . | 12 | TRBV10-3 | . | TRBJ2-5
TGTGCCAGCAATTCCCCCCGAGACAGTAACTATGGCTACACCTTC | CASNSPRDSNYGYTF | . | 15 | TRBV6-6 | . | TRBJ1-2
TGTGCCAGCAGCTTAGTCTTAGCGGGAGGGCACGAGCAGTACTTC | CASSLVLAGGHEQYF | TRBD2 | 15 | TRBV7-2 | . | TRBJ2-7
TGTGCCAGCAGCCTTAGCGGTAGCGGCAATGAGCAGTTCTTC | CASSLSGSGNEQFF | . | 14 | TRBV14 | . | TRBJ2-1
TGTGCCATCAGTAAACTGACAGGGCAAACCTACGAGCAGTACTTC | CAISKLTGQTYEQYF | TRBD1 | 15 | TRBV10-3 | . | TRBJ2-7
TGTGCCAGCAGGAGTGGTCTAACGGGAGGCCCCTCCTACGAGCAGTACTTC | CASRSGLTGGPSYEQYF | TRBD2 | 17 | TRBV5-4 | . | TRBJ2-7